This TCR beta chain was observed in a study of blood T cell repertoires in COVID-19. Background on the study: Sites in the United States, Italy and Spain provided acute and convalescent COVID-19 samples. PBMCs, B-cell-depleted T cells, or T cells were the source of the cDNA or gDNA that made up the material.

Original analysis: Reference gene primer amplification in the assay estimated nucleated cell counts. Only in-frame clones appear in the TCRdb table, and some are missing; sequencing was by immunoSEQ multiplex PCR. From that table come the V and J calls and clone size; the DNA was used to work out D and trimming. Here the sample spans some 200,000 clones, roughly 86% being singletons. The CDR3 consists of 14 residues. V gave up 2 bases and J gave up 5 bases, with 10 bases separating them. Looked up from germline, CDR1 is MNHEY and CDR2 is SVGAGI. The table lists this clone with a count of one. This TCR was recovered from a man aged 35 to 55 with active or convalescent COVID-19. V usage is TRBV6-5 and J usage is TRBJ2-1; D perhaps matches TRBD2 (6 bases). The sequenced material came from peripheral blood. Here the CDR3 DNA reads TGTGCCAGCAGTTACAGGGGCGGGGACAATGAGCAGTTCTTC. It yields the protein CASSYRGGDNEQFF.